Each of the 3 T cell receptor beta chains below was sequenced from the same sample in a study of shared clonotypes between healthy human individuals. Profiled with immunoSEQ multiplex PCR; TCRdb holds only in-frame clones, not every one. Among about a million clones listed, more than 60% were seen once. Source material: memory CD4+ T cells sorted from blood. Subset here: CD45RA-negative fraction. These TCRs come from a man aged 18 to 30 in good health.

This chain uses TRBV10-3 with TRBJ2-3; TRBD1 might be the D (5 bases). The germline gives CDR1 ENHRY, CDR2 SYGVKD. The V end was cut by 0 bases, the J end by 4 bases, with 11 bases between. The CDR3 loop spans 15 amino acids. The CDR3 sequence: CAISESGQGSDTQYF. For the CDR3, the DNA is TGTGCCATCAGTGAGTCGGGGCAGGGTTCAGATACGCAGTATTTT.

V and J are TRBV29-1 and TRBJ2-7; 8 positions agree with TRBD1. CDR3 length equals 14 residues. Germline CDR1 reads SQVTM; CDR2 reads ANQGSEA. V shed 7 bases, J shed 7 bases, and the junction held 15 bases outside the gene matches. CDR3 residues: CSASSGTGGGEQYF. The DNA for the CDR3 is TGCAGCGCCAGCTCCGGGACAGGAGGGGGGGAGCAGTACTTC.

Details on this clone: Other DNA variants within this sample encode the same CDR3. The chain is built from TRBV30 and TRBJ1-5; 7 bases are shared with TRBD1. This CDR3 has 14 residues. The V gene's germline CDR1 is GTSNPN and CDR2 SVGIG (reference sequence). The J segment lost 2 bases and the V segment lost 1 base, leaving 2 bases of the junction unmatched. CDR3 bases: TGTGCCTGGAGTGGGACAGGCGGCAATCAGCCCCAGCATTTT. This translates into CAWSGTGGNQPQHF.